Given below is one TCR beta chain in context. This record belongs to a study of blood T cell repertoires in COVID-19. Study background: COVID-19 samples from acute and convalescent phases originated in the United States, Italy and Spain. PBMCs, B-cell-depleted T cells, or T cells were the source of the cDNA or gDNA that made up the material.

Per the study methods: The assay estimated nucleated cells by amplifying reference gene primers. Data came from immunoSEQ multiplex PCR; TCRdb stores just in-frame clones and leaves some out. Clonal size and the V and J genes are those of that table, whereas D and trimming came from the DNA. The table records about 410,000 clones, about 90% of them present only once. With V trimmed by 4 bases and J by 1 base, 13 bases remained unmatched. Germline V gene data show CDR1 as LGHDT and CDR2 as YNNKEL (reference sequence). This CDR3 contains 19 residues. Either two negative PCRs, clearance, or symptom resolution qualified Cohort 3 donors as recovered.

This rearrangement joins TRBV3-1 (or the pseudogene TRBV3-2) to TRBJ2-6, with 7 bases fitting TRBD1. The source is a man between 18 and 29 years old who had recovered from COVID-19. Input material: PBMCs or T cells enriched from blood (not recorded which). The CDR3 bases are TGTGCCAGCAGCCCTTTTTCGACAGGGAGAGGGTCTGGGGCCAACGTCCTGACTTTC. This sequence encodes CASSPFSTGRGSGANVLTF.